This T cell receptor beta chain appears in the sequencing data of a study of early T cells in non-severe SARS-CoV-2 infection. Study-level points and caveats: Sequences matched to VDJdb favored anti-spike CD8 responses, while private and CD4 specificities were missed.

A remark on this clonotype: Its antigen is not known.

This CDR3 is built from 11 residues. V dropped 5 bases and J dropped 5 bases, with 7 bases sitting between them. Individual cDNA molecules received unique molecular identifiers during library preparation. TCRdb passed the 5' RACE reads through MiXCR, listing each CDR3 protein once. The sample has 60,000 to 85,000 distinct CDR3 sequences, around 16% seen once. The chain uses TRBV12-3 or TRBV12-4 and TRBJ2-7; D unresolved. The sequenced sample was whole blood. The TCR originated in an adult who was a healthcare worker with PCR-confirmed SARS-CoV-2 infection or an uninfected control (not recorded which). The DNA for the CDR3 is TGTGCCAGCAGTCAGGCCGACGAGCAGTACTTC. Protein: CASSQADEQYF.